This TCR beta chain derives from a study of blood T cell repertoires in COVID-19. Judged by abundance, this clone is large. The assay was immunoSEQ multiplex PCR, and TCRdb's table has in-frame clones only and misses some. The table has under 45,000 clones, approximately 73% seen once; the top ten hold about 27%. Per the germline V gene, CDR1 is MNHEY and CDR2 is SMNVEV (reference sequence). This CDR3 region has 14 residues. V gave up 6 bases and J gave up 5 bases, with 16 bases separating them. This clonotype was obtained from an elderly man with acute or convalescent COVID-19. This chain uses TRBV27 with TRBJ2-5; D is possibly TRBD1 (5 bases). Sequenced input: peripheral blood. CDR3 sequence reads: CASSPTAPGETQYF. For the CDR3, the DNA is TGTGCCAGCAGCCCAACCGCACCAGGGGAGACCCAGTACTTC.